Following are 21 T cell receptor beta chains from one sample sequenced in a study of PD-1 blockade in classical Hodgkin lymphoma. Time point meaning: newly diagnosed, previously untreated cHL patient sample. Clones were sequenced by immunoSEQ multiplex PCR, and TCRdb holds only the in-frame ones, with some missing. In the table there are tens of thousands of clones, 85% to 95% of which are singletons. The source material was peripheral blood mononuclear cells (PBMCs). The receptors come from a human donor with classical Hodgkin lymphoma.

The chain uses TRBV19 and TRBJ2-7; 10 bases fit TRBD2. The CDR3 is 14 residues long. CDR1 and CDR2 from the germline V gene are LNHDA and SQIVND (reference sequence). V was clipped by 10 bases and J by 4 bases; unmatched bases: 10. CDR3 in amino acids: CATSSGRSGYEQYF. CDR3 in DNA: TGTGCCACCTCTAGCGGGAGAAGCGGTTACGAGCAGTACTTC.

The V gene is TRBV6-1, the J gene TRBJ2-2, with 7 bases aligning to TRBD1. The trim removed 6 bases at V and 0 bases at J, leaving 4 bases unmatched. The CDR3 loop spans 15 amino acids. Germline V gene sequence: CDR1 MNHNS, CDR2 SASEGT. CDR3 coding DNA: TGTGCCAGCAGAGAGACAGGGACGAACACCGGGGAGCTGTTTTTT. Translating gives CASRETGTNTGELFF.

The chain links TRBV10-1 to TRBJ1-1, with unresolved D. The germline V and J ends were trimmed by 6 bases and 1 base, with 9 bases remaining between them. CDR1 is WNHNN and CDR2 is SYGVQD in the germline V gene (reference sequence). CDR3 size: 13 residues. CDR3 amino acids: CASRGSRNTEAFF. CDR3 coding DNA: TGCGCCAGCAGAGGTAGCAGGAACACTGAAGCTTTCTTT.

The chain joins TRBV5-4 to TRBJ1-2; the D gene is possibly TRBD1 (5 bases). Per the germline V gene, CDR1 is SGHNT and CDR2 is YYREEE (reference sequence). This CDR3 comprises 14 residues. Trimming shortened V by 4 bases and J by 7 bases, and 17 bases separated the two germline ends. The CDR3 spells CASSLSSPGGGYTF. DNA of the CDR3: TGTGCCAGCAGCCTATCTTCTCCTGGGGGTGGCTACACCTTC.

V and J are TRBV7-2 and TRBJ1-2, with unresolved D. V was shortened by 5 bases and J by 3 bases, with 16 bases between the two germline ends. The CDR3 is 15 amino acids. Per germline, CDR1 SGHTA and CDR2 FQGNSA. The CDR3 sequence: CASSPSGWSYYGYTF. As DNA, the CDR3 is TGTGCCAGCAGCCCCTCTGGTTGGTCCTACTATGGCTACACCTTC.

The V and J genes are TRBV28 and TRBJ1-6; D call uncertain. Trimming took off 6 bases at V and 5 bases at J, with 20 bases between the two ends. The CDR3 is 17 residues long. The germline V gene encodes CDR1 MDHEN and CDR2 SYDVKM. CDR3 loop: CASSSPGPRADNSPLHF. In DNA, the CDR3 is TGTGCCAGCAGCTCCCCCGGGCCGCGGGCGGATAATTCACCCCTCCACTTT.

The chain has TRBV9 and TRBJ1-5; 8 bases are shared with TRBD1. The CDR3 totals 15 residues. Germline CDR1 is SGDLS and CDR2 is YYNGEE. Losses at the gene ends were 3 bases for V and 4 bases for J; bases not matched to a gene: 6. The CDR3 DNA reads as TGTGCCAGCAGCGAAGGGACAGGAAAAAATCAGCCCCAGCATTTT. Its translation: CASSEGTGKNQPQHF. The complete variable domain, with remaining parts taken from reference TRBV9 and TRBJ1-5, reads DSGVTQTPKHLITATGQRVTLRCSPRSGDLSVYWYQQSLDQGLQFLIQYYNGEERAKGNILERFSAQQFPDLHSELNLSSLELGDSALYFCASSEGTGKNQPQHFGDGTRLSIL.

The CDR3 sequence: CASSAGTGFYEQYF. CDR3 bases: TGTGCCAGCAGCGCTGGGACAGGTTTCTACGAGCAGTACTTC. The gene calls are TRBV9 and TRBJ2-7; 8 bases are shared with TRBD1. This CDR3 spans 14 amino acids. CDR1 SGDLS and CDR2 YYNGEE come from the germline V gene. Trimming removed 3 bases from V and 3 bases from J; junction bases left unmatched: 5.

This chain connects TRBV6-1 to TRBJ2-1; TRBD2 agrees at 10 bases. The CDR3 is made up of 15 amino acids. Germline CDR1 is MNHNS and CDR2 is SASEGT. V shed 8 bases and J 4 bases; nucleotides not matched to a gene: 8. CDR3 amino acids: CASATLAGYYNEQFF. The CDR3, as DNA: TGTGCCAGCGCCACACTAGCGGGATATTACAATGAGCAGTTCTTC.

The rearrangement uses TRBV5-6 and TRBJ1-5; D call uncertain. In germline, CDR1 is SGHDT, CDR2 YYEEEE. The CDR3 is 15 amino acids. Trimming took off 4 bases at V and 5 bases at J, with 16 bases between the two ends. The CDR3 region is CASSAYGREDQPQHF. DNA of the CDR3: TGTGCCAGCAGCGCCTATGGGAGAGAGGATCAGCCCCAGCATTTT.

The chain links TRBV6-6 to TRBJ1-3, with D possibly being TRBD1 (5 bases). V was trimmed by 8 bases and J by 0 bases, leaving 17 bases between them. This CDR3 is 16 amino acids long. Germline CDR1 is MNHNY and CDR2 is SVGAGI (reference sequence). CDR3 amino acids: CASGESGTFSGNTIYF. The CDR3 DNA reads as TGTGCCAGCGGAGAATCCGGGACGTTCTCTGGAAACACCATATATTTT.

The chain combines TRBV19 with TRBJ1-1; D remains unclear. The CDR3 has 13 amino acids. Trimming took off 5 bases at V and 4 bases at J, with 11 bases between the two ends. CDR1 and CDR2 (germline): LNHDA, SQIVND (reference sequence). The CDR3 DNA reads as TGTGCCAGTAGTCGCCGGGTTCGCACTGAAGCTTTCTTT. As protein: CASSRRVRTEAFF.

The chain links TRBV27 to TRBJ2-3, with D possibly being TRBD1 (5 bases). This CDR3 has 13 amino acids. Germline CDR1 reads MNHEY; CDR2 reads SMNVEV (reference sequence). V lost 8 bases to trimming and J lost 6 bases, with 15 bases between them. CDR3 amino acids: CASGALGLDTQYF. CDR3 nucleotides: TGTGCCAGCGGGGCCCTCGGCTTGGATACGCAGTATTTT.

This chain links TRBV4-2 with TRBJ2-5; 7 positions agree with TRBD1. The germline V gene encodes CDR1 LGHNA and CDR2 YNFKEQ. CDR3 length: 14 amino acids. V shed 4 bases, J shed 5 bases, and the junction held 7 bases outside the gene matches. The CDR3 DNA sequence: TGTGCCAGCAGCCCAGAAACAGGGGTGGAGACCCAGTACTTC. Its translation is CASSPETGVETQYF.

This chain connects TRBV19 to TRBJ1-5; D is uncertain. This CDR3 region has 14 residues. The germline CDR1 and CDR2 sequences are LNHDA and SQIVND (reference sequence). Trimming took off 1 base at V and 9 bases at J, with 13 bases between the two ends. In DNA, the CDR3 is TGTGCCAGTAGTATAGTAGGTGTTTATCGGCCCCAGCATTTT. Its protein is CASSIVGVYRPQHF.

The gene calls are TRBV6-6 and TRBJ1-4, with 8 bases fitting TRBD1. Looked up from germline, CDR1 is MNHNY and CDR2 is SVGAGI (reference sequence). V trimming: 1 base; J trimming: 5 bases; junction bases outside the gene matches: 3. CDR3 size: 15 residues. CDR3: CASSYLQGVNEKLFF. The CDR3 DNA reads TGTGCCAGCAGTTACTTACAGGGGGTAAATGAAAAACTGTTTTTT.

The CDR3 spells CSVDRSSPTDTQYF. The CDR3 DNA sequence: TGCAGCGTTGATAGATCTAGCCCCACAGATACGCAGTATTTT. This chain connects TRBV29-1 to TRBJ2-3, with D perhaps TRBD2 (5 bases). Germline CDR1 and CDR2: SQVTM and ANQGSEA. Trimming pared 3 bases from V and 2 bases from J, leaving 12 bases between. This CDR3 has 14 residues.

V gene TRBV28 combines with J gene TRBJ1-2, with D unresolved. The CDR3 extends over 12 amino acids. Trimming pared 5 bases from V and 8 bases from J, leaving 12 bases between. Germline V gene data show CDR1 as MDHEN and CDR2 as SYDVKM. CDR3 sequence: CASSPKRLGYTF. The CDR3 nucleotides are TGTGCCAGCAGTCCGAAACGGCTAGGCTACACCTTC.

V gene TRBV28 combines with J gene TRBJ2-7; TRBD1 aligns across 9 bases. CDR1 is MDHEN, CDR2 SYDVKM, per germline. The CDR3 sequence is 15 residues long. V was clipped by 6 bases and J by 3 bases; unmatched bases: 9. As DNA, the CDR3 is TGTGCCAGCAGGTTAGGGACAGGGAAGGTCTACGAGCAGTACTTC. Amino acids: CASRLGTGKVYEQYF.

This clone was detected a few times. The CDR3 DNA is TGTGCCAGCAGCTTGGAGCTAGCGGGAGGGACGGAGACCCAGTACTTC. Protein sequence: CASSLELAGGTETQYF. This rearrangement joins TRBV5-4 to TRBJ2-5; 12 bases fit TRBD2. There are 16 residues in the CDR3. Germline values: CDR1 SGHNT, CDR2 YYREEE (reference sequence). Trimming took 0 bases from V and 5 from J; bases not matched to a gene: 5.

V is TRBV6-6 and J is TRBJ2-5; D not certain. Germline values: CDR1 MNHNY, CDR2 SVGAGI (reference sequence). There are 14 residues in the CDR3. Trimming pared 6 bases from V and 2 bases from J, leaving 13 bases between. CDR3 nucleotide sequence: TGTGCCAGCAGCCAGGAATATTCGCAAGAGACCCAGTACTTC. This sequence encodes CASSQEYSQETQYF.